The 19 T cell receptor beta chains presented below share a single source sample, sequenced in a study of blood T cell repertoires in COVID-19. Repertoires were generated with immunoSEQ multiplex PCR, while TCRdb's copy carries only in-frame clones and drops some. Of roughly 150,000 clones in the sample, about 80% were seen once. The specimen sequenced was peripheral blood. These receptors were obtained from a human donor in a cohort sampled during active COVID-19.

For the CDR3, the DNA is TGTGCCAGCAGTTTCACAGGCAATCAGCCCCAGCATTTT. Translating it yields CASSFTGNQPQHF. J is TRBJ1-5 and V is TRBV6-5; D is undetermined. Germline values: CDR1 MNHEY, CDR2 SVGAGI. The CDR3 extends over 13 amino acids. The V end was cut by 4 bases, the J end by 2 bases, with 6 bases between.

This clone showed up just a few times. The chain carries TRBV7-8 and TRBJ1-5; 8 nucleotides match TRBD1. The germline V gene has CDR1 SGHVS and CDR2 FQNEAQ. V was pared by 4 bases and J by 7 bases, with 3 bases of the junction left unmatched. This CDR3 has 13 residues. Here the CDR3 DNA reads TGTGCCAGCAGCTCCCGACAGGGGCAGCCCCAGCATTTT. This encodes CASSSRQGQPQHF. The entire variable domain, with the rest obtained from reference TRBV7-8 and TRBJ1-5, is as follows: GAGVSQSPRYKVAKRGQDVALRCDPISGHVSLFWYQQALGQGPEFLTYFQNEAQLDKSGLPSDRFFAERPEGSVSTLKIQRTQQEDSAVYLCASSSRQGQPQHFGDGTRLSIL.

The chain employs TRBV19 and TRBJ1-1; 7 nucleotides agree with TRBD1. The germline CDR1 and CDR2 sequences are LNHDA and SQIVND (reference sequence). The ends lost 5 bases at V and 11 bases at J; junction bases unmatched: 20. The CDR3 is 16 amino acids. CDR3 sequence reads: CASSRIGQGDEVGAFF. The CDR3 region has the DNA TGTGCCAGTAGTCGGATCGGGCAGGGGGACGAGGTCGGGGCTTTCTTT.

This sequence joins TRBV7-2 and TRBJ2-3, with 8 bases that match TRBD1. The germline V gene has CDR1 SGHTA and CDR2 FQGNSA. This CDR3 has 15 amino acids. V shed 5 bases, J shed 2 bases, and the junction held 6 bases outside the gene matches. The CDR3 region is CASSEPGGITDTQYF. The DNA for the CDR3 is TGTGCCAGCAGCGAGCCAGGGGGCATCACAGATACGCAGTATTTT.

The V call is TRBV29-1, the J call TRBJ1-1, with unresolved D. V lost 8 bases to trimming and J lost 4 bases, with 11 bases between them. Looked up from germline, CDR1 is SQVTM and CDR2 is ANQGSEA. The CDR3 totals 11 residues. The CDR3 sequence is CSTTETTEAFF. The CDR3 region has the DNA TGCAGCACGACGGAGACCACTGAAGCTTTCTTT.

The rearrangement links TRBV6-5 to TRBJ1-4; 7 nucleotides line up with TRBD1. The CDR3 covers 15 residues. Trimming took 5 bases from V and 5 from J; bases not matched to a gene: 8. Germline CDR1 reads MNHEY; CDR2 reads SVGAGI. The CDR3 region is CASSINRGANEKLFF. CDR3 nucleotides: TGTGCCAGCAGTATCAACAGGGGCGCAAATGAAAAACTGTTTTTT.

DNA of the CDR3: TGTGCCAGCAGTTACTACTGGGACACATCCTACGAGCAGTACTTC. Amino acids: CASSYYWDTSYEQYF. V and J are TRBV6-5 and TRBJ2-7, with a possible D match to TRBD1 (6 bases). CDR1 MNHEY and CDR2 SVGAGI come from the germline V gene. The CDR3 is made up of 15 amino acids. V was pared by 1 base and J by 1 base, with 11 bases between.

The chain carries TRBV5-1 and TRBJ2-1; possible D gene TRBD2, 6 bases. Germline CDR1 and CDR2: SGHRS and YFSETQ. The length of the CDR3 is 17 residues. Trimming left V 0 bases short and J 6 bases short, with 19 bases between. As DNA, the CDR3 is TGCGCCAGCAGCTTGGGATTGGGTACTAGCCGCGGCAATGAGCAGTTCTTC. Residues: CASSLGLGTSRGNEQFF.

This clone was recorded only once. The rearrangement joins TRBV28 to TRBJ1-5, with TRBD1 as a possible D gene (5 bases). Germline CDR1 is MDHEN and CDR2 is SYDVKM. Trimming removed 5 bases from V and 0 bases from J, with 11 bases in between. This CDR3 is built from 15 residues. In DNA, the CDR3 is TGTGCCAGCAGTAGACAGTTTTTTAGCAATCAGCCCCAGCATTTT. Translation: CASSRQFFSNQPQHF. The whole variable domain, filled in from reference TRBV28 and TRBJ1-5, reads DVKVTQSSRYLVKRTGEKVFLECVQDMDHENMFWYRQDPGLGLRLIYFSYDVKMKEKGDIPEGYSVSREKKERFSLILESASTNQTSMYLCASSRQFFSNQPQHFGDGTRLSIL.

This chain links TRBV25-1 with TRBJ2-2, with 7 bases identical to TRBD1. The junction had 9 bases not matched to a gene; V was cut back by 8 bases and J by 0 bases. Germline V gives CDR1 MGHDK, CDR2 SYGVNS. The CDR3 covers 16 residues. The CDR3 loop is CASPTGTVANTGELFF. Written as DNA, the CDR3 is TGTGCCAGCCCTACCGGGACAGTCGCGAACACCGGGGAGCTGTTTTTT.

V and J are TRBV11-3 and TRBJ2-7; the D gene is possibly TRBD2 (6 bases). The V gene's germline CDR1 is SGHNT and CDR2 YENEEA. V was shortened by 6 bases and J by 6 bases, with 18 bases between the two germline ends. The CDR3 runs 14 residues. The DNA of the CDR3 is TGTGCCAGCAGTTACGGGACTTCGTCATCCGAGCAGTACTTC. Protein: CASSYGTSSSEQYF.

CDR3 amino acids: CATKSGTASSYNSPLHF. Here the CDR3 DNA reads TGTGCCACGAAGTCCGGGACAGCGAGCTCCTATAATTCACCCCTCCACTTT. The V and J genes are TRBV15 and TRBJ1-6; 7 positions match TRBD1. The CDR3 is 17 amino acids. V trimming: 9 bases; J trimming: 0 bases; junction bases outside the gene matches: 11. Germline CDR1 LNHNV, CDR2 YYDKDF (reference sequence).

The chain joins TRBV29-1 to TRBJ2-5; D might be TRBD2 (7 bases). Trimming took 3 bases from V and 2 from J, leaving 10 bases between them. Germline loops: CDR1 SQVTM, CDR2 ANQGSEA. The CDR3 covers 13 residues. The CDR3 reads CSVDEGGQETQYF. The CDR3 nucleotides are TGCAGCGTTGATGAGGGGGGGCAAGAGACCCAGTACTTC.

This chain uses TRBV28 with TRBJ2-5; TRBD1 agrees at 8 bases. Trimming cost V 6 bases and J 4 bases; bases outside gene matches: 10. The germline CDR1 and CDR2 sequences are MDHEN and SYDVKM. There are 15 residues in the CDR3. The CDR3 nucleotides read TGTGCCAGCAGGGAAAACAGGGGGTATGGAGAGACCCAGTACTTC. Translated: CASRENRGYGETQYF.

The chain uses TRBV7-9 and TRBJ1-4; no clear D. Germline V gene sequence: CDR1 SEHNR, CDR2 FQNEAQ (reference sequence). The V end lost 5 bases, the J end lost 2 bases, and 21 bases lay between the germline ends. The CDR3 has 18 residues. The CDR3 loop is CASSPGPRGAVTNEKLFF. CDR3 nucleotides: TGTGCCAGCAGCCCCGGACCCCGGGGAGCCGTGACTAATGAAAAACTGTTTTTT.

V is TRBV3-1 (or the pseudogene TRBV3-2) and J is TRBJ1-5, with TRBD1 matching over 8 bases. Germline V CDR1 and CDR2: LGHDT, YNNKEL (reference sequence). Trimming took 5 bases from V and 7 from J; bases not matched to a gene: 10. The CDR3 length is 15 residues. The CDR3 here is CASSNRDRFGQPQHF. The CDR3 nucleotides are TGTGCCAGCAGCAACCGGGACAGGTTCGGGCAGCCCCAGCATTTT.

This clone was detected many times. The rearrangement joins TRBV5-1 to TRBJ1-2, with 10 bases lining up with TRBD1. V was pared by 3 bases and J by 8 bases, with 10 bases of the junction left unmatched. Per the germline V gene, CDR1 is SGHRS and CDR2 is YFSETQ. The length of the CDR3 is 15 residues. In DNA form, the CDR3 reads TGCGCCAGCAGCTCGCCGACAGGGGGCGCGAGGGGCTACACCTTC. Encoded protein: CASSSPTGGARGYTF. Full variable domain (rest looked up from reference TRBV5-1 and TRBJ1-2): KAGVTQTPRYLIKTRGQQVTLSCSPISGHRSVSWYQQTPGQGLQFLFEYFSETQRNKGNFPGRFSGRQFSNSRSEMNVSTLELGDSALYLCASSSPTGGARGYTFGSGTRLTVV.

This chain uses TRBV5-1 with TRBJ1-1; TRBD1 matches at 7 bases. The CDR3 has 14 amino acids. CDR1 and CDR2 (germline): SGHRS, YFSETQ. V lost 1 base, J lost 2 bases, and 2 bases stayed unmatched. The CDR3: CASSLTGENTEAFF. The CDR3 DNA is TGCGCCAGCAGCTTGACAGGGGAAAACACTGAAGCTTTCTTT. Combining the CDR3 with reference TRBV5-1 and TRBJ1-1 gives the whole variable domain KAGVTQTPRYLIKTRGQQVTLSCSPISGHRSVSWYQQTPGQGLQFLFEYFSETQRNKGNFPGRFSGRQFSNSRSEMNVSTLELGDSALYLCASSLTGENTEAFFGQGTRLTVV.

This clone appeared once. This chain uses TRBV6-5 with TRBJ2-7; TRBD2 might be the D (6 bases). The CDR3 spans 15 residues. The germline CDR1 and CDR2 sequences are MNHEY and SVGAGI. Trimming removed 6 bases from V and 5 bases from J, with 20 bases in between. The CDR3: CASRAGRLSDNEQYF. DNA of the CDR3: TGTGCCAGCAGGGCGGGACGCCTGTCTGATAACGAGCAGTACTTC.